This record looks at one T cell receptor beta chain sequence and its context. The target antigen is unknown. After removal of 0 bases from V and 7 bases from J, the junction contained 5 bases not matched to a gene. Looked up from germline, CDR1 is DFQATT and CDR2 is SNEGSKA (reference sequence). The CDR3 is 14 amino acids. RNA transcripts provided the source from which TCR beta CDR3 regions were amplified. In the first-round RT-PCR of the TCR CDR3, the HTBI primer set was used. TCRdb itself ran the multiplex PCR reads through MiXCR, one entry per CDR3 protein. The sample lists over 700,000 distinct CDR3 sequences, just over 35% occurring once. An absence of ophthalmopathy progression within 18 months meant stable Graves' hyperthyroidism. The data belong to a study of T cells in Graves' hyperthyroidism and ophthalmopathy. Study results and caveats: The majority of expanded thyroid clonotypes above 0.001 also appeared in blood. By a 13 V-J model, ophthalmopathy was set apart from stable hyperthyroidism.

V is TRBV20-1 and J is TRBJ1-1; 10 bases map to TRBD1. The sequenced sample consisted of blood. The TCR was taken from a woman in her 40s with Graves' hyperthyroidism. CDR3 residues: CSARDSRTGGEAFF. The CDR3 DNA sequence: TGCAGTGCTAGAGATTCTAGGACAGGGGGTGAAGCTTTCTTT.